This entry concerns a single T cell receptor (beta chain). Antigen: not known. The data are from a study of identical twins. Template switching added a universal primer site; cDNA carried unique molecular identifiers. TCRdb recomputed calls from the 5' RACE reads with MiXCR, one row per CDR3 protein. The sample lists some 900,000 distinct CDR3 sequences; over 9% were seen once. Study-wide results and limits: With abundant cord blood beta clonotypes, insertions were fewer; memory repertoires showed no such pattern. Twins shared beta out-of-frame sequences in excess, but this excess was weaker. A partial confounding effect on zero-insertion analyses could come from invariant MAIT and iNKT cells.

The CDR3 length is 16 residues. Trimming stripped 1 base from V and 3 bases from J, with 17 bases between. The germline V gene has CDR1 SGHRS and CDR2 YFSETQ. These data also formed part of another study, on yellow fever vaccine responses in identical twins.

The genes are TRBV5-1 and TRBJ2-7, with TRBD2 as a possible D gene (6 bases). Sequencing input: PBMCs. The sequence derives from a woman aged 18-35 years in good health. The CDR3 bases are TGCGCCAGCAGCTTGTACCAGAGTAGCGGAGGCTACGAGCAGTACTTC. It encodes CASSLYQSSGGYEQYF.